These T cell receptor beta chains were read from a single sample in a study of blood T cell repertoires in COVID-19. The repertoire was sequenced with immunoSEQ multiplex PCR; TCRdb's copy has only in-frame clones and lacks some. The sample has some 28,000 clones, around 90% seen once. Sequencing input: peripheral blood. The receptors were gathered from a human donor in a cohort sampled during active COVID-19. The CDR3 runs from the conserved cysteine through the conserved F or W. The order of the fields is V gene, D gene, J gene, clone size, CDR3 protein, CDR3 DNA. D genes are given only for firm matches. Size tells how often a clone was seen (once, few, many) or the class of an expanded clone, and some rows leave it out.

>TRBV3-1/TRBV3-2|TRBD2|TRBJ2-3|NA
CASSPQRGRGGTQYF
TGTGCCAGCAGCCCACAGCGGGGACGGGGGGGTACGCAGTATTTT
>TRBV10-2|NA|TRBJ1-3|NA
CASRVLQGPGNTIYF
TGCGCCAGCAGGGTCCTCCAGGGGCCCGGAAACACCATATATTTT
>TRBV6-5|NA|TRBJ2-7|NA
CASSRYGDSYEQYF
TGTGCCAGCAGTAGGTACGGGGATTCCTACGAGCAGTACTTC
>TRBV4-2|NA|TRBJ1-1|NA
CASSQDRYEAFF
TGTGCCAGCAGCCAAGATCGTTATGAAGCTTTCTTT
>TRBV5-1|TRBD2|TRBJ2-2|NA
CASSALAGGPGGELFF
TGCGCCAGCAGCGCCCTAGCGGGGGGGCCTGGCGGGGAGCTGTTTTTT
>TRBV7-2|NA|TRBJ1-5|NA
CASSFDRNQPQHF
TGTGCCAGCAGCTTTGACAGAAATCAGCCCCAGCATTTT
>TRBV7-8|TRBD2|TRBJ2-1|NA
CASSPRTSGGYNNEQFF
TGTGCCAGCAGCCCACGGACTAGCGGGGGCTACAATAATGAGCAGTTCTTC
>TRBV27|TRBD1|TRBJ1-1|once
CASSPQGAPEAFF
TGTGCCAGCAGCCCACAGGGGGCGCCTGAAGCTTTCTTT
>TRBV7-2|TRBD2|TRBJ2-3|NA
CASSTWASGGTQYF
TGTGCCAGCAGCACTTGGGCCAGCGGGGGGACGCAGTATTTT
>TRBV4-2|TRBD1|TRBJ2-2|NA
CASSQDSGGTGELFF
TGTGCCAGCAGCCAAGATTCAGGGGGCACCGGGGAGCTGTTTTTT
>TRBV12-3/TRBV12-4|NA|TRBJ1-2|NA
CASSRDRNYGYTF
TGTGCCAGCAGCCGAGACAGGAACTATGGCTACACCTTC
>TRBV7-8|NA|TRBJ1-2|NA
CASSSYTGLMEPERSYTF
TGTGCCAGCAGCTCCTATACCGGCCTAATGGAACCGGAGCGGAGCTACACCTTC
>TRBV27|TRBD2|TRBJ2-7|once
CASRLAGGLYEQYF
TGTGCCAGCCGACTAGCGGGGGGGCTCTACGAGCAGTACTTC
>TRBV5-5|TRBD2|TRBJ2-3|NA
CASSSSLRLAGFLSTDTQYF
TGTGCCAGCAGCTCCTCCCTCAGACTAGCGGGGTTTTTGAGCACAGATACGCAGTATTTT
>TRBV24-1|NA|TRBJ2-2|NA
CATSDSGLTGELFF
TGTGCCACCAGTGATTCAGGGTTAACCGGGGAGCTGTTTTTT
>TRBV6-1|NA|TRBJ2-3|once
CASVVGGADTQYF
TGTGCCAGCGTCGTTGGTGGAGCAGATACGCAGTATTTT
>TRBV24-1|TRBD2|TRBJ2-3|NA
CATGESSGLTDTQYF
TGTGCCACCGGGGAGAGTAGCGGGCTCACAGATACGCAGTATTTT
>TRBV5-6|NA|TRBJ1-3|NA
CASSLAGAGNTIYF
TGTGCCAGCAGCTTGGCAGGGGCTGGAAACACCATATATTTT
>TRBV11-1|NA|TRBJ2-1|NA
CASSFRTAYNEQFF
TGTGCCAGCAGCTTCCGGACAGCCTACAATGAGCAGTTCTTC
>TRBV6-5|TRBD1|TRBJ1-2|few
CASSRDRVNYGYTF
TGTGCCAGCAGTAGGGACAGGGTTAACTATGGCTACACCTTC
>TRBV6-2/TRBV6-3|NA|TRBJ2-7|once
CASSWAHYEQYF
TGTGCCAGCAGTTGGGCCCACTACGAGCAGTACTTC
>TRBV6-1|TRBD2|TRBJ2-3|NA
CASSEKTSGVDVRTQYF
TGTGCCAGCAGTGAGAAAACTAGCGGGGTTGATGTCCGTACGCAGTATTTT
>TRBV6-2/TRBV6-3|NA|TRBJ2-5|NA
CASSYLGAGSGKETQYF
TGTGCCAGCAGTTATTTGGGGGCAGGGTCGGGAAAAGAGACCCAGTACTTC
>TRBV11-1|NA|TRBJ2-5|few
CASRRWGGLQETQYF
TGTGCCAGCAGAAGATGGGGGGGCCTCCAAGAGACCCAGTACTTC
>TRBV20-1|NA|TRBJ2-1|NA
CSASQGSYNEQFF
TGCAGTGCTAGTCAGGGTTCCTACAATGAGCAGTTCTTC
>TRBV3-1/TRBV3-2|NA|TRBJ2-5|NA
CASSQGFSSVLETQYF
TGTGCCAGCAGCCAAGGTTTTAGCTCGGTGTTAGAGACCCAGTACTTC
>TRBV11-2|NA|TRBJ1-3|NA
CASRAITGRTGNTIYF
TGTGCCAGCAGAGCAATAACAGGGCGAACTGGAAACACCATATATTTT
>TRBV7-2|NA|TRBJ1-6|NA
CASSIEPGLNNSPLHF
TGTGCCAGCAGTATTGAACCGGGACTCAATAATTCACCCCTCCACTTT
>TRBV9|TRBD1|TRBJ1-4|NA
CASSAHRTGGEKLFF
TGTGCCAGCAGCGCCCACCGGACAGGCGGGGAAAAACTGTTTTTT
>TRBV2|TRBD2|TRBJ2-5|NA
CASSDPELAGEQETQYF
TGTGCCAGCAGTGATCCAGAACTAGCGGGGGAACAAGAGACCCAGTACTTC
>TRBV7-8|TRBD2|TRBJ2-7|NA
CASSPGLAGGTYEQYF
TGTGCCAGCAGCCCAGGACTAGCGGGGGGGACCTACGAGCAGTACTTC
>TRBV6-5|NA|TRBJ1-5|NA
CASSYNSNQPQHF
TGTGCCAGCAGTTATAATAGCAATCAGCCCCAGCATTTT
>TRBV24-1|NA|TRBJ1-1|NA
CATRPGGTENTEAFF
TGTGCCACCAGGCCGGGGGGGACGGAGAACACTGAAGCTTTCTTT
>TRBV5-4|TRBD2|TRBJ2-1|NA
CASSFGGGENEQFF
TGTGCCAGCAGCTTTGGCGGGGGGGAGAATGAGCAGTTCTTC
>TRBV11-2|NA|TRBJ2-1|NA
CASSPATRGEQFF
TGTGCCAGCAGCCCGGCGACTCGGGGGGAGCAGTTCTTC
>TRBV5-4|TRBD1|TRBJ2-5|NA
CASSLIRTGGETQYF
TGTGCCAGCAGCCTCATCCGGACAGGGGGGGAGACCCAGTACTTC
>TRBV27|TRBD1|TRBJ2-7|NA
CASSLSGQVDYEQYF
TGTGCCAGCAGTTTATCGGGACAGGTAGACTACGAGCAGTACTTC
>TRBV14|TRBD1|TRBJ2-2|NA
CASSQRTGMSTGELFF
TGTGCCAGCAGCCAGCGGACAGGGATGTCCACCGGGGAGCTGTTTTTT
>TRBV11-3|NA|TRBJ1-5|NA
CASSDWRNRASNQPQHF
TGTGCCAGCAGCGACTGGCGAAACAGGGCCAGCAATCAGCCCCAGCATTTT
>TRBV6-2/TRBV6-3|TRBD1|TRBJ2-2|NA
CASSPSPGQGTGELFF
TGTGCCAGCAGCCCAAGCCCGGGACAGGGCACCGGGGAGCTGTTTTTT
>TRBV7-3|TRBD1|TRBJ1-1|NA
CASSRTGDTEAFF
TGTGCCAGCTCCCGGACAGGTGACACTGAAGCTTTCTTT
>TRBV2|NA|TRBJ1-1|few
CASRGRNGYTEAFF
TGTGCCAGCAGGGGGCGTAATGGTTACACTGAAGCTTTCTTT
>TRBV6-2/TRBV6-3|TRBD1|TRBJ1-1|NA
CASSPVPGQGAETEAFF
TGTGCCAGCAGTCCAGTCCCGGGACAGGGGGCGGAAACTGAAGCTTTCTTT
>TRBV6-5|NA|TRBJ2-1|NA
CASMAEYNEQFF
TGTGCCAGCATGGCGGAATACAATGAGCAGTTCTTC
>TRBV5-6|TRBD1|TRBJ2-7|NA
CASSLGTASSYEQYF
TGTGCCAGCAGCTTAGGGACAGCCAGCTCCTACGAGCAGTACTTC
>TRBV2|TRBD1|TRBJ2-2|NA
CASDRGGTGELFF
TGTGCCAGCGACAGGGGGGGCACCGGGGAGCTGTTTTTT
>TRBV15|TRBD2|TRBJ2-5|NA
CATSRDLTSGGETQYF
TGTGCCACCAGCAGAGATTTGACTAGCGGGGGAGAGACCCAGTACTTC
>TRBV7-9|NA|TRBJ2-7|NA
CASSPRGSEQYF
TGTGCCAGCAGCCCGCGAGGGAGCGAGCAGTACTTC
>TRBV28|TRBD1|TRBJ2-5|once
CASRTGHQETQYF
TGTGCCAGCCGGACAGGGCACCAAGAGACCCAGTACTTC
>TRBV5-1|TRBD1|TRBJ1-4|NA
CASRGTGVFEKLFF
TGCGCCAGCAGAGGGACAGGTGTCTTCGAAAAACTGTTTTTT
>TRBV19|NA|TRBJ1-1|NA
CASSWGSTGNTEAFF
TGTGCCAGTAGCTGGGGCAGCACCGGGAACACTGAAGCTTTCTTT
>TRBV27|TRBD1|TRBJ1-2|NA
CASSLLDRSSGYTF
TGTGCCAGCAGTTTACTGGACAGGTCATCAGGCTACACCTTC
>TRBV6-5|NA|TRBJ1-4|NA
CASGEPLGTNEKLFF
TGTGCCAGCGGGGAGCCCTTGGGGACTAATGAAAAACTGTTTTTT
>TRBV12-5|NA|TRBJ1-1|NA
CASSPPAGSMNTEAFF
TGTGCTAGCTCTCCCCCGGCAGGCTCCATGAACACTGAAGCTTTCTTT
>TRBV9|TRBD1|TRBJ1-4|NA
CASSPRQGVDEKLFF
TGTGCCAGCAGCCCAAGACAGGGGGTTGATGAAAAACTGTTTTTT
>TRBV6-2/TRBV6-3|NA|TRBJ2-7|once
CASSSGTPGNYEQYF
TGTGCCAGCAGTTCAGGAACCCCCGGTAACTACGAGCAGTACTTC
>TRBV11-3|NA|TRBJ2-1|NA
CASSLDRMEQFF
TGTGCCAGCAGCTTAGACAGGATGGAGCAGTTCTTC